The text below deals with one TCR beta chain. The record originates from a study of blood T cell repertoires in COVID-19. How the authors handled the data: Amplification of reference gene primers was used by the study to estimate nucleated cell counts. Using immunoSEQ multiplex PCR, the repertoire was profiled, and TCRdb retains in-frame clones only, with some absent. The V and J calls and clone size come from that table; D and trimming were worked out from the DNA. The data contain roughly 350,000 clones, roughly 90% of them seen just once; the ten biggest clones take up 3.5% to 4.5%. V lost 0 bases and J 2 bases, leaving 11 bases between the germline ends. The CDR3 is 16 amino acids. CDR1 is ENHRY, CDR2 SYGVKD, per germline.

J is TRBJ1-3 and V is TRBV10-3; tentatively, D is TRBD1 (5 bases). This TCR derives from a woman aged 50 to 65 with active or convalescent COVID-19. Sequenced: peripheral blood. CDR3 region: CAISESVGPAGNTIYF. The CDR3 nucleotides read TGTGCCATCAGTGAGTCTGTGGGGCCTGCTGGAAACACCATATATTTT.